These T cell receptor beta chains were read from a single sample in a study of blood T cell repertoires in COVID-19. Using immunoSEQ multiplex PCR, the repertoire was profiled, and TCRdb retains in-frame clones only, with some absent. The sample carries roughly 240,000 clones, approximately 80% recorded once. The sequencing sample was made of peripheral blood. The receptors were sampled from an elderly woman with acute or convalescent COVID-19. Both conserved end residues are part of each CDR3. Fields, in order: J gene, D gene, V gene, clone size, CDR3 DNA, CDR3 protein. A D gene is named only where the DNA matches it firmly. Only some rows state a clone size, as once, few, many or a class for expanded clones.

TRBJ2-5 | TRBD1 | TRBV6-6 | . | TGTGCCAGCAGTTACTCGGGGCGAACAGGGGCAGAGACCCAGTACTTC | CASSYSGRTGAETQYF
TRBJ1-5 | TRBD1 | TRBV6-5 | . | TGTGCCAGCAGGAGGGGGACAGGGGGAAATCAGCCCCAGCATTTT | CASRRGTGGNQPQHF
TRBJ1-1 | TRBD1 | TRBV6-5 | . | TGTGCCAGCAGTTACGGGACAGGGAGTATTAGTGCTGAAGCTTTCTTT | CASSYGTGSISAEAFF
TRBJ1-1 | . | TRBV28 | . | TGTGCCAGCATCGGGACAACTGAAGCTTTCTTT | CASIGTTEAFF
TRBJ2-7 | TRBD1 | TRBV28 | once | TGTGCCAGCAGTGGAACGACAGGGGACGAGCAGTACTTC | CASSGTTGDEQYF
TRBJ1-1 | TRBD1 | TRBV7-9 | . | TGTGCCAGCAGCTTAAAGGGTTACCGGGACAGGGTGGGAACTGAAGCTTTCTTT | CASSLKGYRDRVGTEAFF
TRBJ2-3 | TRBD2 | TRBV11-2 | . | TGTGCCAGCAGCTTAGTAGCGGGAGAGGTAGATACGCAGTATTTT | CASSLVAGEVDTQYF
TRBJ1-2 | TRBD1 | TRBV3-1/TRBV3-2 | . | TGTGCCAGCAGCCCTGACAGGGTTGGCTACACCTTC | CASSPDRVGYTF
TRBJ2-1 | TRBD2 | TRBV5-6 | . | TGTGCCAGCAGCGGAGGATGGACTAGCGGGTACAATGAGCAGTTCTTC | CASSGGWTSGYNEQFF
TRBJ1-1 | . | TRBV4-2 | once | TGTGCCAGCAGACCGACAGGGAACACTGAAGCTTTCTTT | CASRPTGNTEAFF
TRBJ2-5 | . | TRBV7-3 | . | TGTGCCAGCAGCGACAGGTCCGGGGCCCAGTACTTC | CASSDRSGAQYF